Below, 4 T cell receptor beta chains from the same sample are listed, as sequenced in a study of shared clonotypes between healthy human individuals. Clones were sequenced by immunoSEQ multiplex PCR, and TCRdb holds only the in-frame ones, with some missing. The repertoire holds 2 million to 2.5 million clones, with around 96% as singletons. Naive CD8 cells were CD45RO-negative, positively selected for CCR7, excluding terminally differentiated effector memory CD45RA+ cells. The sequencing input was naive CD8+ T cells sorted from blood. The receptors stem from a man younger than 35 in good health.

V gene TRBV27 combines with J gene TRBJ1-1; tentatively, D is TRBD1 (5 bases). Germline V gives CDR1 MNHEY, CDR2 SMNVEV (reference sequence). The V and J ends lost 4 bases and 1 base respectively, with 7 bases between them. The CDR3 runs to 13 residues. The CDR3 bases are TGTGCCAGCAGTTGGGACGGGAACACTGAAGCTTTCTTT. Protein sequence: CASSWDGNTEAFF.

CDR3 sequence (DNA): TGTGCCAGCAGCCCTAATTTTGAAGCTTTCTTT. This sequence encodes CASSPNFEAFF. The rearrangement uses TRBV28 and TRBJ1-1; D is unresolved. The CDR3 spans 11 residues. Trimming shortened V by 6 bases and J by 7 bases, and 9 bases separated the two germline ends. Looked up from germline, CDR1 is MDHEN and CDR2 is SYDVKM.

The chain links TRBV9 to TRBJ2-3, with 9 nucleotides matching TRBD2. CDR3 size: 16 residues. The J segment lost 4 bases and the V segment lost 0 bases, leaving 6 bases of the junction unmatched. Germline loops: CDR1 SGDLS, CDR2 YYNGEE. The CDR3 DNA reads TGTGCCAGCAGCGTAGAGGGTCTAGCGGGACCAGATACGCAGTATTTT. Its translation: CASSVEGLAGPDTQYF.

The V and J genes are TRBV27 and TRBJ2-7; TRBD1 is a possible D gene (6 bases). The germline V gene encodes CDR1 MNHEY and CDR2 SMNVEV (reference sequence). V was cut by 5 bases and J by 2 bases, with 10 bases left in between. This CDR3 has 13 residues. The CDR3 spells CASSVQGPYEQYF. CDR3 sequence (DNA): TGTGCCAGCAGTGTACAGGGACCCTACGAGCAGTACTTC.